This paragraph covers one T cell receptor beta chain sequence. Other DNA sequences in this sample translate to the same CDR3. The germline V gene has CDR1 SGHRS and CDR2 YFSETQ. Trimming stripped 0 bases from V and 0 bases from J, with 7 bases between. The CDR3 runs to 15 residues. Original analysis: Reference gene primer amplification in the assay estimated nucleated cell counts. The data were produced by immunoSEQ multiplex PCR, yet TCRdb's version contains in-frame clones alone and is incomplete. D and trimming were read from the DNA, whereas the V and J calls and clone size are those reported in that table. The sample holds 300,000 or so clones, approximately 87% seen once. The data belong to a study of blood T cell repertoires in COVID-19. For the study at large: Sample material is recorded as cDNA or gDNA derived from T cells, B-cell-depleted T cells, or PBMCs.

While infection was still active, Seattle patients were enrolled and then followed longitudinally. The J gene is TRBJ1-5, the V gene TRBV5-1, with no clear D. Sequenced material: peripheral blood. The receptor's source is a woman aged 25 to 39 with COVID-19, enrolled during active disease. CDR3 region: CASSLDPGSNQPQHF. DNA for the CDR3: TGCGCCAGCAGCTTGGATCCGGGTAGCAATCAGCCCCAGCATTTT.